These 7 T cell receptor beta chains were sequenced from one sample in a study of T-cell reconstitution after alpha-beta-depleted transplantation in children. Molecular barcoding with unique molecular identifiers was used for the TCRbeta library. TCRdb recomputed calls from the PCR reads with MiXCR, one row per CDR3 protein. The sample has approximately 150,000 distinct CDR3 sequences, around 8.8% seen once; the top ten hold 15% to 20%. This material consisted of PBMCs, mostly from graft donor cells, taken 180 days after TCRalphabeta/CD19-depleted stem cell transplant. These receptors were taken from a female patient aged 2-9 years who had a stem cell transplant for congenital amegakaryocytic thrombocytopenia, so the T cells may come from the graft donor.

This sequence joins TRBV28 and TRBJ1-5; D unclear. Germline assignment: CDR1 MDHEN and CDR2 SYDVKM. The CDR3 extends over 15 amino acids. Trimming took 7 bases from V and 0 from J, leaving 13 bases between them. CDR3 nucleotides: TGTGCCAGCAAAACCCCGACGGCTAGCAATCAGCCCCAGCATTTT. Its translation: CASKTPTASNQPQHF.

This clonotype was seen repeatedly, ten times or more. This chain links TRBV5-5 with TRBJ2-3; no clear D. The V gene's germline CDR1 is SGHKS and CDR2 YYEKEE (reference sequence). The ends were cut back, 3 bases at V and 6 bases at J, with 8 bases in the middle. This CDR3 is built from 12 residues. The CDR3 loop reads CASSSTLDTQYF. For the CDR3, the DNA is TGTGCCAGCAGCTCGACCTTGGATACGCAGTATTTT.

This clonotype was seen repeatedly, ten times or more. The V gene is TRBV4-2, the J gene TRBJ2-1; 13 bases line up with TRBD2. Germline lookup yields CDR1 LGHNA and CDR2 YNFKEQ. V lost 0 bases to trimming and J lost 9 bases; unmatched junction nucleotides: 8. The CDR3 is made up of 17 amino acids. The CDR3 sequence is CASSQEKGTSGASEQFF. The CDR3 nucleotides are TGTGCCAGCAGCCAAGAAAAAGGGACTAGCGGGGCAAGTGAGCAGTTCTTC.

This clonotype appeared many times. The V call is TRBV12-3 or TRBV12-4, the J call TRBJ2-7; no reliable D call. Trimming removed 5 bases from V and 5 bases from J, with 10 bases in between. The CDR3 has 12 residues. The CDR3 DNA reads as TGTGCCAGCAGTCCCGATAATAACGAGCAGTACTTC. Its protein product is CASSPDNNEQYF.

This clonotype was observed a few times. The chain carries TRBV2 and TRBJ2-7; 11 bases agree with TRBD1. The germline V gene has CDR1 SNHLY and CDR2 FYNNEI. The CDR3 consists of 16 residues. After removal of 6 bases from V and 3 bases from J, the junction contained 10 bases not matched to a gene. CDR3 bases: TGTGCCAGCAGAGGTCCCGGACAGGGGGCTTACTACGAGCAGTACTTC. This sequence encodes CASRGPGQGAYYEQYF.

The chain employs TRBV25-1 and TRBJ1-4, with 7 bases fitting TRBD1. This CDR3 spans 15 amino acids. The V gene's germline CDR1 is MGHDK and CDR2 SYGVNS. Germline trimming cut 4 bases from V and 3 bases from J; bases unmatched to any gene: 5. CDR3 residues: CASSAPGTANEKLFF. The CDR3 bases are TGTGCCAGCAGTGCCCCCGGGACAGCTAATGAAAAACTGTTTTTT.

This clonotype was seen repeatedly, ten times or more. V is TRBV12-3 or TRBV12-4 and J is TRBJ1-4; possibly TRBD1 for D (5 bases). V lost 6 bases and J lost 12, with 20 bases in between. CDR3 length: 14 amino acids. The CDR3 spells CASSPVILEGQLFF. CDR3 bases: TGTGCCAGCAGCCCCGTTATTTTGGAGGGGCAACTGTTTTTT.